Sequencing of this T cell receptor (beta chain) was carried out in a study of T cells in narcolepsy (dated by TCRdb to the late 2010s). About the study as a whole: Patients with narcolepsy type 1 or type 2 (NT1, NT2) and healthy control donors were enrolled in the study. The study used TCR Vbeta sequencing to track clonotypes in blood and CSF while looking for autoreactive T cells in narcolepsy patients that target self-antigens of hypocretin neurons (hypocretin, TRIB2).

The CDR3 covers 14 residues, taking in both the cysteine and the phenylalanine. The kept DNA is CDR3 alone, 42 bases in frame from the first base. V has 0 bases trimmed and J has 3 bases trimmed; junction bases matching no gene number 1. The germline V gene provides CDR1 SGHRS and CDR2 YFSETQ. Receptors were amplified or captured by the immunoSEQ multiplex PCR assay. TCRdb mirrors the immuneACCESS table, restricted to in-frame sequences. Some clones are absent from its copies; in checked studies, under half trace to an unresolved V gene, and the reason for the others is unknown. Present in this sample are tens of thousands of clones, over 70% of which were seen just once. Approximately 3.9% of the sample belongs to the ten largest clones. Findings and caveats that apply to the study as a whole: Some blood memory CD4+ repertoires from patients and controls contained no sequences matching autoreactive T cell clones. Patients and controls had comparable numbers of sequenced blood memory CD4+ clonotypes, averaging about 37,000 and 33,000, respectively. Plots that compared CSF and blood CD4+ T cell clonotypes from the same patient highlighted HCRT-specific and TRIB2-specific autoreactive clonotypes. According to the report, autoreactive clonotypes were detected serially in the blood of the same patients and of different patients, but not in healthy controls.

A note on this clone: Its antigen is unknown. Base qualities are not provided; no much larger clone lies one nucleotide away.

For TCR Vbeta sequencing, memory CD4+ T cells were sorted ex vivo from the peripheral blood of both healthy controls and narcolepsy patients. The rearranged chain carries TRBV5-1 and TRBJ2-5, with 8 bases matching TRBD1. The sequenced sample was memory (CD45RA-) CD4+ T cells from blood. The intended sense of this specimen's cell subset or site label: memory T cells sorted ex vivo from peripheral blood. This receptor was identified in a human donor in good health. The DNA reads as follows: TGCGCCAGCAGCTTGGGGACAGGGAAAGAGACCCAGTACTTC. Its translation is CASSLGTGKETQYF.